This T cell receptor beta chain was obtained from a study of T cell clusters in autoimmune cytopenias. Study-level findings and limits: Clustering suggested that physiological T cell clusters were missing in primary autoimmune cytopenia patients.

TRB was amplified from 250 ng of peripheral blood genomic DNA per sample. Germline CDR1 reads SQVTM; CDR2 reads ANQGSEA. The CDR3 loop spans 14 amino acids. This clonotype registers medium-sized by frequency. No antigen is known for it. TRB rearrangements were amplified by touch-down multiplex PCR with mixed TRB-A/B primers. TCRdb reprocessed the multiplex PCR reads, with one entry per CDR3 protein and no DNA. This sample's clone table lists about 7,500 distinct CDR3 sequences. This clonotype was sampled from a human donor with an autoimmune cytopenia or autoimmune hepatitis (not recorded which). Sequencing was performed on peripheral blood. The chain has TRBV29-1 and TRBJ2-5; the D gene TCRdb calls, TRBD1, cannot be checked with no DNA. CDR3 residues: CSVEVGRIQETQYF.